Below, 10 T cell receptor beta chains from the same sample are listed, as sequenced in a study of blood T cell repertoires in COVID-19. The table came from immunoSEQ multiplex PCR; TCRdb's copy has only in-frame clones and leaves some out. The table shows roughly 250,000 clones, with 79% occurring only once. Sequenced: peripheral blood. The receptors originated from a woman between 40 and 50 years old with active or convalescent COVID-19.

This chain links TRBV7-9 with TRBJ1-2, with D perhaps TRBD1 (5 bases). V gave up 7 bases and J gave up 3 bases, with 15 bases separating them. The CDR3 is 14 residues long. The germline V gene encodes CDR1 SEHNR and CDR2 FQNEAQ (reference sequence). As DNA, the CDR3 is TGTGCCAGCATGATAGGGGAGGGATACTATGGCTACACCTTC. This sequence encodes CASMIGEGYYGYTF. The full variable domain, completed using reference TRBV7-9 and TRBJ1-2, is DTGVSQNPRHKITKRGQNVTFRCDPISEHNRLYWYRQTLGQGPEFLTYFQNEAQLEKSRLLSDRFSAERPKGSFSTLEIQRTEQGDSAMYLCASMIGEGYYGYTFGSGTRLTVV.

V gene TRBV27 combines with J gene TRBJ1-6; 7 bases map to TRBD1. The V segment lost 2 bases and the J segment 10 bases; nucleotides outside the gene matches: 5. The V gene's germline CDR1 is MNHEY and CDR2 SMNVEV (reference sequence). The CDR3 extends over 14 amino acids. CDR3 nucleotides: TGTGCCAGCAGTTTAGGGACAGTATACTCACCCCTCCACTTT. This translates into CASSLGTVYSPLHF.

This clone was observed a handful of times. This rearrangement joins TRBV2 to TRBJ1-2, with 10 bases aligning to TRBD1. Looked up from germline, CDR1 is SNHLY and CDR2 is FYNNEI. The CDR3 spans 14 residues. J gave up 4 bases and V 4 bases, and 3 bases lay outside the gene matches. The CDR3 region is CASSGTGGIYGYTF. CDR3 nucleotide sequence: TGTGCCAGCAGTGGGACAGGGGGAATCTATGGCTACACCTTC.

The gene calls are TRBV29-1 and TRBJ2-1; D is perhaps TRBD1 (6 bases). The CDR3 is made up of 13 amino acids. Trimming took 6 bases from V and 5 from J, leaving 14 bases between them. Germline V gene lookup returns CDR1 SQVTM and CDR2 ANQGSEA. The CDR3 region is CSVATGPDNEQFF. In DNA, the CDR3 is TGCAGCGTAGCAACAGGGCCGGACAATGAGCAGTTCTTC.

The chain employs TRBV3-1 (or the pseudogene TRBV3-2) and TRBJ2-3, with D uncertain. CDR3 length equals 13 residues. V was pared by 4 bases and J by 2 bases, with 7 bases between. Germline values: CDR1 LGHDT, CDR2 YNNKEL (reference sequence). The CDR3 sequence is CASSPRFTDTQYF. CDR3 DNA sequence: TGTGCCAGCAGCCCGCGATTCACAGATACGCAGTATTTT.

This clone is a singleton in its sample. The chain uses TRBV28 and TRBJ1-1; D remains unclear. Germline CDR1 reads MDHEN; CDR2 reads SYDVKM. CDR3 length equals 13 residues. V was shortened by 5 bases and J by 3 bases, with 10 bases between the two germline ends. The CDR3 loop is CASSLGVDTEAFF. The CDR3 region has the DNA TGTGCCAGCAGTCTCGGGGTAGACACTGAAGCTTTCTTT.

This clone was seen a handful of times. Other DNA sequences in this specimen translate into the identical CDR3. The V call is TRBV3-1 (or the pseudogene TRBV3-2), the J call TRBJ1-2; 9 bases are shared with TRBD1. Trimming cost V 4 bases and J 7 bases; bases outside gene matches: 1. CDR3 length: 12 amino acids. Germline V gene sequence: CDR1 LGHDT, CDR2 YNNKEL (reference sequence). This CDR3 reads CASSPTGGGYTF. As DNA, the CDR3 is TGTGCCAGCAGCCCGACAGGGGGTGGCTACACCTTC.

The gene calls are TRBV5-1 and TRBJ1-3; 7 nucleotides agree with TRBD1. Germline V CDR1 and CDR2: SGHRS, YFSETQ. V was pared by 1 base and J by 0 bases, with 4 bases of the junction left unmatched. There are 16 residues in the CDR3. CDR3 sequence reads: CASSLWAGGSGNTIYF. The CDR3 coding sequence is TGCGCCAGCAGCTTGTGGGCAGGGGGCTCTGGAAACACCATATATTTT.

The J gene is TRBJ2-2, the V gene TRBV13, with D possibly TRBD2 on 6 matching bases. Germline loops: CDR1 PRHDT, CDR2 FYEKMQ (reference sequence). The CDR3 covers 14 residues. V was cut by 6 bases and J by 4 bases, with 12 bases left in between. CDR3 region: CASSRRGGTGELFF. For the CDR3, the DNA is TGTGCCAGCAGTCGGAGGGGAGGCACCGGGGAGCTGTTTTTT. Full variable domain (rest looked up from reference TRBV13 and TRBJ2-2): AAGVIQSPRHLIKEKRETATLKCYPIPRHDTVYWYQQGPGQDPQFLISFYEKMQSDKGSIPDRFSAQQFSDYHSELNMSSLELGDSALYFCASSRRGGTGELFFGEGSRLTVL.

The chain recombines TRBV27 with TRBJ1-1; 10 nucleotides line up with TRBD1. V lost 6 bases and J lost 4; bases outside the gene matches: 8. Germline V gene sequence: CDR1 MNHEY, CDR2 SMNVEV (reference sequence). The CDR3 has 15 residues. CDR3 residues: CASSRQGAGGTEAFF. The CDR3 coding sequence is TGTGCCAGCAGCCGACAGGGGGCTGGAGGCACTGAAGCTTTCTTT.